This TCR beta chain was recovered during a study of blood T cell repertoires in COVID-19. Overall study: Italy, Spain and the United States were the sources of the convalescent and acute COVID-19 samples. PBMCs, B-cell-depleted T cells, or T cells were the source of the cDNA or gDNA that made up the material.

Trimming took off 5 bases at V and 1 base at J, with 11 bases between the two ends. The CDR3 totals 15 residues. Germline loops: CDR1 MNHEY, CDR2 SMNVEV (reference sequence). Methods used by the authors: Amplification with reference gene primers provided the estimates of nucleated cell counts. Sequencing used immunoSEQ multiplex PCR; TCRdb keeps in-frame clones, though not all of them. The DNA was the basis for D and trimming; V, J and clone size are from that table. This table holds more than 25,000 clones, about 80% found once. Sequencing was carried out using peripheral blood. This clonotype originated in a human donor in a cohort sampled during active COVID-19. The chain couples TRBV27 to TRBJ2-2, with a possible D match to TRBD1 (5 bases). The DNA for the CDR3 is TGTGCCAGCAGTGATTGGGGCGAGAACACCGGGGAGCTGTTTTTT. Translating gives CASSDWGENTGELFF.